This T cell receptor (beta chain) was observed in a study of beta chain features in type 1 diabetes. All of the isolated RNA was reverse transcribed, so expressed TCRB transcripts were sequenced. Method: immunoSEQ multiplex PCR; TCRdb's copy keeps in-frame clones and lacks some. In the table there are around 150,000 clones, about 63% of which are singletons. The CDR3 length is 13 residues. Germline CDR1 is SGHAT and CDR2 is FQNNGV. Between the trimmed V and J ends, which lost 6 bases and 4 bases, there was a span of 13 bases. Overall study results and limits: cDNA sequencing could over-represent cells with high TCR expression. Type 1 diabetes patients showed a moderate but significant shortening of TCRB CDR3s in all four CD4+ subsets.

In this sample, this clone turned up once. The antigen is undetermined. This chain joins TRBV11-2 and TRBJ2-7, with D unclear. The receptor's source is a man aged 25 to 45 with type 1 diabetes. Specimen: naive CD4+ T cells from blood. In DNA form, the CDR3 reads TGTGCCAGCAGAGCCCGGACCGCGTACGAGCAGTACTTC. This codes for CASRARTAYEQYF.